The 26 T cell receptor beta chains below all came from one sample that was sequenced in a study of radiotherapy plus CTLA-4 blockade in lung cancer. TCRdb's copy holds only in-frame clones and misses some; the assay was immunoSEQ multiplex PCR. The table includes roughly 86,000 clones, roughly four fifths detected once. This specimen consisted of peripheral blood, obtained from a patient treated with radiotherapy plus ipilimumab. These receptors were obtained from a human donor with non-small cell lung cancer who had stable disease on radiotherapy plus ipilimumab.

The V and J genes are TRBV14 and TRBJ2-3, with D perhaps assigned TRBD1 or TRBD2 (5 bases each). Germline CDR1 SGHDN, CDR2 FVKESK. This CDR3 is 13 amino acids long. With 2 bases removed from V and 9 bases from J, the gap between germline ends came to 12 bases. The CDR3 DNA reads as TGTGCCAGCAGCCAAATCGGGGCAGGGACGCAGTATTTT. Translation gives CASSQIGAGTQYF.

The CDR3, as DNA: TGTGCCAGCAGCTTAGGGACAGGGGGAGGAAAGACCCAGTACTTC. The encoded protein is CASSLGTGGGKTQYF. The J gene is TRBJ2-5, the V gene TRBV13; 9 bases agree with TRBD1. V was clipped by 0 bases and J by 6 bases; unmatched bases: 5. CDR1 and CDR2 from the germline V gene are PRHDT and FYEKMQ (reference sequence). CDR3 length: 15 amino acids.

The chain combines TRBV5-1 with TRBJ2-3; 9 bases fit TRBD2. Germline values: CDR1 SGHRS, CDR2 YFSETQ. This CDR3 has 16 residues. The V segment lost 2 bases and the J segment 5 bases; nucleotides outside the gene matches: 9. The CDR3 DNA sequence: TGCGCCAGCAGCTTCACCGGGACTAGCAGGGGAGATACGCAGTATTTT. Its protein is CASSFTGTSRGDTQYF.

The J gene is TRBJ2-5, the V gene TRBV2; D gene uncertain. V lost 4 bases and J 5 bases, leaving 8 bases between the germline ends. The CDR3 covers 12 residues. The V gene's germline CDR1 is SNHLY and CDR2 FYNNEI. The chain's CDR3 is CASSALGETQYF. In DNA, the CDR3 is TGTGCCAGCAGTGCTCTTGGGGAGACCCAGTACTTC.

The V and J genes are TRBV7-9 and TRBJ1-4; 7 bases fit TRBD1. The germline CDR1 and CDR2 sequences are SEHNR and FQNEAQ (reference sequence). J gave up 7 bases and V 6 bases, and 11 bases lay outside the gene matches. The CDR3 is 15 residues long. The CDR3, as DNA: TGTGCCAGCAGAGATGGTGGACAGGCTTTTGAAAAACTGTTTTTT. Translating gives CASRDGGQAFEKLFF.

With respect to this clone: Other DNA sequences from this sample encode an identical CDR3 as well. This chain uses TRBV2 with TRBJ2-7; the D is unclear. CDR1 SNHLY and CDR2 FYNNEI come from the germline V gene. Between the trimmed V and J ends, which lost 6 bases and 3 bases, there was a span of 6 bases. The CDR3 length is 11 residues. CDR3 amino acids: CASSRDYEQYF. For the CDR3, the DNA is TGTGCCAGCAGCCGAGACTACGAGCAGTACTTC.

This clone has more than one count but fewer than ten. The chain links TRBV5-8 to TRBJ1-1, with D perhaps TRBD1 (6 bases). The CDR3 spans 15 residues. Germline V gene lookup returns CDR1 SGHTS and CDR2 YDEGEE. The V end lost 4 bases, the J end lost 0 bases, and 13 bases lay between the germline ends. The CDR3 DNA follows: TGTGCCAGCAGCACCACAGGGAGGTTGAACACTGAAGCTTTCTTT. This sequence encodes CASSTTGRLNTEAFF.

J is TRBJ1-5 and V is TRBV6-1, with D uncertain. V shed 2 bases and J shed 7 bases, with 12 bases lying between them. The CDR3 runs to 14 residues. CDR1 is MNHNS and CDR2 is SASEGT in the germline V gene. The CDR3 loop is CASSEPPFGQPQHF. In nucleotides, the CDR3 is TGTGCCAGCAGTGAACCCCCTTTCGGACAGCCCCAGCATTTT.

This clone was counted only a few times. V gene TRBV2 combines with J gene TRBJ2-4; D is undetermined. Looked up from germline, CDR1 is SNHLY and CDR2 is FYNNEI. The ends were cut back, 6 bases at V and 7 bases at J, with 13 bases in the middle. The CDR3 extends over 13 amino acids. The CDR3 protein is CASSPPPANIQYF. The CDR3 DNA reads TGTGCCAGCAGCCCCCCCCCGGCTAACATTCAGTACTTC. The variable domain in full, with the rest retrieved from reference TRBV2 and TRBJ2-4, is EPEVTQTPSHQVTQMGQEVILRCVPISNHLYFYWYRQILGQKVEFLVSFYNNEISEKSEIFDDQFSVERPDGSNFTLKIRSTKLEDSAMYFCASSPPPANIQYFGAGTRLSVL.

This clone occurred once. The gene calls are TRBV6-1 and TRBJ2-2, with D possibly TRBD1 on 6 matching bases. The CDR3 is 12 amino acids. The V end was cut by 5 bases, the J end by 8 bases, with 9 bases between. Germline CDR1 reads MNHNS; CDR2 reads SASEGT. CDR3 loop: CASSFGQGELFF. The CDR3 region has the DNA TGTGCCAGCAGTTTCGGACAGGGGGAGCTGTTTTTT.

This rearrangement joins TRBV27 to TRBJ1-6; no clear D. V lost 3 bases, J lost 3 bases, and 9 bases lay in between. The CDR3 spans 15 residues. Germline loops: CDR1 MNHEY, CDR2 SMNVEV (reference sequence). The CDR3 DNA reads TGTGCCAGCAGTTTTGGGCAGATCTATAATTCACCCCTCCACTTT. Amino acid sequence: CASSFGQIYNSPLHF.

The CDR3 spells CASSEIVGGAGGVGNQPQHF. DNA of the CDR3: TGCGCCAGCAGTGAAATTGTTGGTGGGGCAGGGGGCGTGGGCAATCAGCCCCAGCATTTT. The chain couples TRBV10-2 to TRBJ1-5; 8 bases map to TRBD1. Germline V gene data show CDR1 as WSHSY and CDR2 as SAAADI. The CDR3 is 20 residues long. The J segment lost 2 bases and the V segment lost 3 bases, leaving 18 bases of the junction unmatched.

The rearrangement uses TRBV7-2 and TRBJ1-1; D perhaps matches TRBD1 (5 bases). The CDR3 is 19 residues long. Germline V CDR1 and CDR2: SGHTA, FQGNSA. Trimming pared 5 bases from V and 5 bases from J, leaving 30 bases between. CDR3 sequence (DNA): TGTGCCAGCAGCCCCTCACGGGGGTTTGGGACGCGCGACGATACTGAAGCTTTCTTT. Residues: CASSPSRGFGTRDDTEAFF.

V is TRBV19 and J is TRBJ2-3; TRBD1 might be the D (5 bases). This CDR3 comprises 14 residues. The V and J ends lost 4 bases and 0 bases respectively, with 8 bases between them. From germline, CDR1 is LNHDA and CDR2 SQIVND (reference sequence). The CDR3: CASSSRASTDTQYF. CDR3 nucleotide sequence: TGTGCCAGTAGTAGCAGGGCTAGCACAGATACGCAGTATTTT.

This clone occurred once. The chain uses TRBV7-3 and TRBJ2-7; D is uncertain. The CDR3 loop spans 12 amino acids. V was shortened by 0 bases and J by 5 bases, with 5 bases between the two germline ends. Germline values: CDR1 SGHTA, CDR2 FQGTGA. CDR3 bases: TGTGCCAGCAGCTTAACAGGGAACGAGCAGTACTTC. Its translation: CASSLTGNEQYF.

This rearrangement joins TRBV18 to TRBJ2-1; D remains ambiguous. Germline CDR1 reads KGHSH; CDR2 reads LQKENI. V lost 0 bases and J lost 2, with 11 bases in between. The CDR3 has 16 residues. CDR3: CASSPPVETPYNEQFF. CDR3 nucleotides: TGTGCCAGCTCACCACCGGTAGAGACCCCCTACAATGAGCAGTTCTTC.

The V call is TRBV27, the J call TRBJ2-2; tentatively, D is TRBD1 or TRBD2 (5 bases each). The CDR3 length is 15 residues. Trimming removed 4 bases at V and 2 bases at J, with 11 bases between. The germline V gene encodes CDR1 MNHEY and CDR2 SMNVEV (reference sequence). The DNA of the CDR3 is TGTGCCAGCAGTTCCCTCGGGGCTAACACCGGGGAGCTGTTTTTT. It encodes CASSSLGANTGELFF.

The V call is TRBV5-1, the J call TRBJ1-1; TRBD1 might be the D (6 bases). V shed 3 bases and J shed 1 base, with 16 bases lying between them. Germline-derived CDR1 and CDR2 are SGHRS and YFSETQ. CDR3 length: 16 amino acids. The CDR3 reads CASSSGASGGNTEAFF. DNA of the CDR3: TGCGCCAGCAGCTCAGGGGCAAGCGGCGGGAACACTGAAGCTTTCTTT.

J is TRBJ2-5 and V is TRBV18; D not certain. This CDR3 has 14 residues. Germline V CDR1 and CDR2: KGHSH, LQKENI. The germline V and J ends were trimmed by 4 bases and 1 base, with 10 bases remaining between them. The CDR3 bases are TGTGCCAGCTCACAGGGTTCGGGCCAAGAGACCCAGTACTTC. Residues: CASSQGSGQETQYF.

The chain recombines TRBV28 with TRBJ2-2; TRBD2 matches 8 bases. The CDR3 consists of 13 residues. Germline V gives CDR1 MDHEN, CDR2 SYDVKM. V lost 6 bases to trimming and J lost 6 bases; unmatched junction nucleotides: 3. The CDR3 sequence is CASSPGGPGELFF. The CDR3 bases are TGTGCCAGCAGCCCGGGGGGGCCCGGGGAGCTGTTTTTT.

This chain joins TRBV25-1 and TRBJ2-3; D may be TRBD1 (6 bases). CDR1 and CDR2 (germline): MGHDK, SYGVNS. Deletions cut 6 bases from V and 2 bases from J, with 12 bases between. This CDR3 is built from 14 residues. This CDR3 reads CASSNRVTTDTQYF. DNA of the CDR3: TGTGCCAGCAGCAACAGGGTGACCACAGATACGCAGTATTTT.

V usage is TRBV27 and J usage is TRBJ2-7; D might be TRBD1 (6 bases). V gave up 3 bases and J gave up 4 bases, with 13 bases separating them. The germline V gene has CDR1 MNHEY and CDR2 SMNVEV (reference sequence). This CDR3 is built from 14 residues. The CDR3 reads CASSLTQGSYEQYF. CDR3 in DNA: TGTGCCAGCAGTTTGACACAGGGATCGTACGAGCAGTACTTC.

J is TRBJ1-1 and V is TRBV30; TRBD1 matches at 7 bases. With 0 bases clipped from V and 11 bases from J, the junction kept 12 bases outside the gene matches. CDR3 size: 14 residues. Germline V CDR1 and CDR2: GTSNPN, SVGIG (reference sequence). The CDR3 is CAWSVQNRGAGAFF. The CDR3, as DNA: TGTGCCTGGAGTGTACAAAACAGGGGAGCGGGTGCTTTCTTT.

The chain's CDR3 is CASSLARGQRNTEAFF. The CDR3 DNA sequence: TGTGCCAGCAGCTTGGCCCGGGGGCAGCGGAACACTGAAGCTTTCTTT. The chain employs TRBV5-6 and TRBJ1-1; D possibly corresponds to TRBD1 (6 bases). CDR1 is SGHDT, CDR2 YYEEEE, per germline. The CDR3 is 16 amino acids. The V and J ends lost 0 bases and 1 base respectively, with 13 bases between them.

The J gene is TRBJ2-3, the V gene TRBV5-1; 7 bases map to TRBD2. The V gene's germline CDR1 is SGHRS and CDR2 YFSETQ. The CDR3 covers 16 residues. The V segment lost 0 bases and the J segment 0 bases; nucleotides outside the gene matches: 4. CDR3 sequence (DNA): TGCGCCAGCAGCTTGGTTGTCGGGAGGAGCACAGATACGCAGTATTTT. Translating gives CASSLVVGRSTDTQYF. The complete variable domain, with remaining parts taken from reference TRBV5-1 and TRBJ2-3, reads KAGVTQTPRYLIKTRGQQVTLSCSPISGHRSVSWYQQTPGQGLQFLFEYFSETQRNKGNFPGRFSGRQFSNSRSEMNVSTLELGDSALYLCASSLVVGRSTDTQYFGPGTRLTVL.

CDR3 DNA: TGTGCCAGCAGGCCGGACAGAACTTATGGCTACACCTTC. Protein sequence: CASRPDRTYGYTF. V usage is TRBV5-4 and J usage is TRBJ1-2; maybe TRBD1 (6 bases). The CDR3 is 13 amino acids. V shed 5 bases and J shed 5 bases, with 13 bases lying between them. Germline assignment: CDR1 SGHNT and CDR2 YYREEE (reference sequence).